These T cell receptor beta chains were read from a single sample in a study of cytomegalovirus exposure and HLA in healthy donors. This table comes from immunoSEQ multiplex PCR, and its TCRdb copy is limited to in-frame clones, with some not included. The sample data list about 76,000 clones. Sequenced material: PBMCs. These receptors were obtained from a woman in her forties in good health and CMV-seropositive. CDR3s include the opening cysteine and the closing phenylalanine or tryptophan.

V gene	CDR3 length	J gene	CDR3 protein
TRBV5-3	15	TRBJ1-1	CARSPMTGLNTEAFF
TRBV5-1	12	TRBJ2-7	CASSFQGQEQYF
TRBV27	16	TRBJ2-2	CASSLSARLDVGELFF
TRBV21-1	16	TRBJ1-2	CASSLRWLLGNYGYTF
TRBV9	15	TRBJ2-4	CASSVGGSFKNIQYF
TRBV7-2	18	TRBJ2-1	CASSSRSRASDLYNEQFF
TRBV12-5	15	TRBJ2-3	CASGLITGGTDTQYF
TRBV7-9	16	TRBJ1-2	CAGSLGVQATSDGYTF
TRBV28	14	TRBJ1-1	CASSLIPGTGVAFF
TRBV10-3	17	TRBJ1-2	CAISEQQGLKANYGYTF
TRBV10-1	17	TRBJ2-3	CASSEGPAGASTDTQYF
TRBV21-1	20	TRBJ1-5	CASSKKGARQGIRVGQPQHF
TRBV11-3	13	TRBJ2-7	CASSLKSGYEQYF
TRBV14	17	TRBJ2-7	CASSQDATGTGVPQQYF
TRBV14	13	TRBJ1-2	CASSQGGYYGYTF
TRBV28	17	TRBJ2-5	CASSAPGTSGTRGTQYF
TRBV5-4	16	TRBJ2-2	CASSLWRGSNTGELFF
TRBV28	14	TRBJ2-7	CASYAGTGTYEQYF
TRBV25-1	12	TRBJ1-4	CATQGNNEKLFF
TRBV18	14	TRBJ2-1	CASSPTSVGNEQFF
TRBV11-2	14	TRBJ1-1	CASSRFGSDTEAFF
TRBV2	15	TRBJ2-3	CASSEDRGGTDTQYF
TRBV6-5	13	TRBJ1-5	CASSDRIYQPQHF
TRBV27	13	TRBJ1-5	CATGGLRGQPQHF
TRBV5-6	16	TRBJ1-1	CASSLNGGVMNTEAFF
TRBV4-1	14	TRBJ2-5	CASSQTGGGETQYF
TRBV28	14	TRBJ1-2	CASNKQGADYGYTF
TRBV4-3	18	TRBJ1-6	CASSQESTASSYNSPLHF
TRBV4-1	15	TRBJ2-7	CASSQLAGLTYEQYF
TRBV30	14	TRBJ1-2	CAWSGQSLNYGYTF
TRBV5-1	16	TRBJ1-6	CASSQTQGAGNSPLHF
TRBV4-3	15	TRBJ1-1	CASSQGVEGYTEAFF
TRBV7-8	11	TRBJ1-2	CASSPTVGYTF
TRBV15	16	TRBJ1-5	CATSRDPSGGGQPQHF
TRBV9	16	TRBJ2-1	CASSVGTSGYNNEQFF
TRBV28	14	TRBJ1-1	CASSLETGRAEAFF
TRBV23-1	15	TRBJ1-3	CANTTSPTGGNTIYF
TRBV4-1	14	TRBJ1-2	CASSQWNRNYGYTF
TRBV10-1	14	TRBJ1-5	CASRADRGGQPQHF
TRBV19	15	TRBJ2-7	CASSIDDGSPYEQYF
TRBV6-1	15	TRBJ2-7	CASTGRGLPPYEQYF
TRBV19	16	TRBJ2-5	CASSDGGGRLEETQYF
TRBV28	14	TRBJ1-1	CASSLIGGHTEAFF
TRBV5-1	11	TRBJ2-1	CASSSNNEQFF
TRBV6-4	16	TRBJ2-6	CASSDSMANGANVLTF
TRBV9	15	TRBJ1-4	CASSPQSQGNEKLFF
TRBV4-2	17	TRBJ2-7	CASSQVLVGQAAYGQYF
TRBV7-9	18	TRBJ2-5	CASSLPPGAVVLVETQYF
TRBV4-2	16	TRBJ2-3	CASSPTLILFTDTQYF
TRBV11-2	15	TRBJ2-3	CASSRDSLPADTQYF
TRBV19	14	TRBJ1-2	CASTPSRGNYGYTF
TRBV28	15	TRBJ2-7	CASTGTAPTNYEQYF
TRBV11-2	15	TRBJ2-3	CASSPRAGGTDTQYF
TRBV11-2	14	TRBJ1-3	CASSPGRSGNTIYF
TRBV6-6	15	TRBJ2-2	CASSYSTGGTGELFF
TRBV4-2	16	TRBJ2-7	CASSPREGQAYYEQYF
TRBV11-2	15	TRBJ2-2	CASSLRQGATGELFF